This T cell receptor (beta chain) was sequenced in a study of blood T cell repertoires in COVID-19 (TCRdb year 2020). Concerning the study at large: Collaborator samples came from the United States, Italy and Spain and covered acute and convalescent phases of COVID-19. The material from the prospective study consisted of cDNA or gDNA derived from T cells, B-cell-depleted T cells, or PBMCs. Deeply sampled blood TCRbeta repertoires from subjects exposed to, actively infected with, or recovered from COVID-19 were included in the dataset. The repertoires were released in a freely available public database intended as a resource for research on the immune response to SARS-CoV-2. Samples were obtained from the ongoing ImmuneRACE study (first 160 participants) and from 1,254 subjects provided by 6 global collaborators. Nearly every sample came with metadata listing a de-identified subject ID, COVID-19 status, age in years and sex. Where available, HLA class I and class II types were obtained from metadata supplied by the sample provider rather than from assay-based typing. What the work shows at the level of the full study, not this receptor alone: Clinical and demographic metadata were provided uncurated, with the amount varying by source and participant.

Clipping removes 8 bases from V and 2 bases from J, with 5 as the unmatched junction base count. Looking up the germline V gene yields CDR1 LGHNT and CDR2 FRNRAP. Spanning cysteine to phenylalanine, the CDR3 consists of 13 amino acids. The entry retains the CDR3 DNA only, 39 bases that are in frame from base 1. Regarding this clone: No antigen is known for it. No base qualities exist here, and no much larger clone lies one base off it.

TCRbeta CDR3 regions were amplified from genomic DNA using the immunoSEQ Assay, a bias-controlled multiplex PCR. As for the authors' bioinformatics: The number of nucleated cells in each sample was estimated from the amplification of reference gene primers within the assay. To quantify the absolute abundance of each unique TCRbeta CDR3 rearrangement, sequence reads were collapsed and filtered. For each sample, productive Simpson clonality was calculated by taking the square root of Simpson's diversity index across productive rearrangements. TCRdb mirrors the immuneACCESS table, restricted to in-frame sequences. Some clones are absent from its copies; in checked studies, under half trace to an unresolved V gene, and the reason for the others is unknown. V and J calls and clone size are those listed in that table; D and trimming were worked out from the DNA. This sample comprises 250,000 or so clones, about 90% of them detected only once. 0.87% of the sample is held by the ten biggest clonotypes.

Enrolling through a virtual design, the prospective study's participants ranged in age from about 18 to 89 years and lived across some 23 United States geographic areas. Cohort assignment in the prospective study relied on participant-reported clinical history from a screening survey and a study questionnaire. Exposed participants had been in contact with someone with a PCR-confirmed or clinician-diagnosed COVID-19 case within 2 weeks of study entry. Mobile phlebotomists in the prospective study collected whole blood, serum and a nasopharyngeal or oropharyngeal swab from every participant. Additional blood draws and questionnaires over an approximately two-month period could optionally be provided by prospective study participants. Prospective study blood samples were shipped either frozen or at room temperature before DNA extraction.

Specimen: PBMCs or T cells enriched from blood (not recorded which). This sequence uses TRBV12-5 and TRBJ1-1, with TRBD1 identical over 7 junction bases. This clonotype was obtained from a man aged 50 to 60 who had been exposed to COVID-19. The CDR3 protein sequence reads: CASRDRSNTEAFF. The DNA sequence is given as TGTGCTAGTAGGGACAGAAGTAACACTGAAGCTTTCTTT.